A single T cell receptor (beta chain) is shown here with its context. Its antigen has not been determined. Base qualities are not at hand, and no much larger clone is one base apart. This record comes from a study of T cell responses to AZD1222 COVID-19 vaccine (dated by TCRdb to the early 2020s). Context from the whole study: A total of more than 230 trial participants underwent TCR sequencing, of whom 207 received two doses of AZD1222 and roughly 25 received two doses of the MenACWY control vaccine. Trial participants were enrolled into age subgroups of 18-55, 56-69 and 70-plus years, which contained 148, 28 and 57 TCR-sequenced participants, respectively.

For CDR1 and CDR2, the germline V gene (reference sequence) lists MNHNY and SVGAGI. There are 15 amino acids in the CDR3, from cysteine to phenylalanine inclusive. The kept DNA is CDR3 alone, 45 bases in frame from the first base. V and J lose 4 bases and 5 bases, and a span of 14 bases separates them. Study-wide findings and limitations: Reportedly, almost half of the unique spike-specific TCRs recognized epitopes lying outside the regions that are mutated in the B.1.351 and B.1.1.7 variants. The whole spike protein was spanned by vaccine-associated CD4 TCRs, and dominant responses were seen in regions 160-218 and 743-854. Because no samples from the day 14 peak response were available, repertoires could be characterized only after the peak T cell response. After two AZD1222 doses, both the breadth and the depth of spike-specific TCRs were significantly higher than at day 0 and than in MenACWY recipients. Participants were mostly white British, with more females than males. The authors suggested clonal diversity may have been underestimated. Conclusions about previously exposed vaccinees are limited, since just a handful of AZD1222 recipients were seropositive for SARS-CoV-2 at baseline. The 56-69-year group was small, and its depth increase did not reach significance, likely because of low power.

According to the study, the label for this sample's time point signals: baseline before first vaccination. This specimen's treatment or condition label, per the study, means: meningococcal conjugate vaccine given as trial control. Samples from vaccinated people were obtained from the UK trials COV001 and COV002, which included a single-blind randomized controlled phase 2/3 trial of AZD1222 (ChAdOx1 nCoV-19) in healthy adults. For TCRbeta chain sequencing, PBMC samples were collected from trial participants at day 0 and at day 28 after the second dose. The CDR3 regions of human TCRbeta chains were subjected to immunosequencing. On the study's bioinformatics: TCRs in the repertoires were matched against a reference library of SARS-CoV-2-specific TCRs that had been generated with the MIRA antigen-specificity platform. Breadth was defined as the fraction of unique TCRs that were SARS-CoV-2-associated. Depth was defined as the fraction of total T cells that were SARS-CoV-2-associated. Using the MIRA data, every spike-specific TCR was mapped to the spike region that the TCR reacted to and assigned to either a CD4 or a CD8 class. Log10-transformed breadth and depth values were compared by one-way ANOVA with Sidak's multiple comparisons tests. Here the immuneACCESS table is served through TCRdb, limited to in-frame sequences with V and J called. Missing clones are a known gap in these copies; in checked studies unresolved V genes cover under half, and the rest lacks a known reason. Clone size and the V and J calls come from that table; the DNA yielded D and trimming. This sample holds some 95,000 clones; around nine tenths were observed only once. The top ten clonotypes cover about 2.6% of the sample.

The V and J segments used are TRBV6-6 and TRBJ1-4; no D gene can be assigned with confidence. The material sequenced was peripheral blood, taken on day 0 of MenACWY control vaccination. The clonotype originates from an adult in good health. CDR3 loop: CASSFGRVSNEKLFF. The sequence in DNA is TGTGCCAGCAGTTTCGGACGGGTTTCGAATGAAAAACTGTTTTTT.